The clone carrying this TCR beta chain occurred many times. MiXCR re-clonotyped the PCR reads for TCRdb. The sample lists over 30,000 clones, approximately 15% occurring once. This entry comes from a study of metastatic and nonmetastatic thyroid tumors. Among the patients, none had received any treatment before thyroid surgery. Trimming cost V 4 bases and J 6 bases, with 17 bases left between them. Germline V CDR1 and CDR2: SGDLS, YYNGEE. This CDR3 comprises 14 residues. The receptor's source is a male donor with papillary thyroid cancer or a benign thyroid nodule (not recorded which). Some clones in this sample may be carry-over from other donors' samples. The chain recombines TRBV9 with TRBJ2-7, with D perhaps matching TRBD2 (5 bases). Input material: blood. The CDR3 DNA reads as TGTGCCAGCAGCAGCGGCAGCGCTCAGTTCGAGCAGTACTTC. Residues: CASSSGSAQFEQYF.